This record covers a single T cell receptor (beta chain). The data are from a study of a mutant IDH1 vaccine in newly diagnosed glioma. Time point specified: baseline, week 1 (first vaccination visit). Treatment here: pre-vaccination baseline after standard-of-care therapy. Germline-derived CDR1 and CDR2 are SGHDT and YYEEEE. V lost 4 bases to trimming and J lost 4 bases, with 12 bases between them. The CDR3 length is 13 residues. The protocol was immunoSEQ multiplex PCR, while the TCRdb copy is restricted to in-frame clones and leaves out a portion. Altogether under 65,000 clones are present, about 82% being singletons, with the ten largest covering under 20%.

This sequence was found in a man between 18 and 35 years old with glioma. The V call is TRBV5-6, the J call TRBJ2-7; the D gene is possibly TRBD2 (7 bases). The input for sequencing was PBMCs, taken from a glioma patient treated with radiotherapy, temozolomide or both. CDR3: CASSGGRGYEQYF. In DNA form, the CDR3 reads TGTGCCAGCAGCGGGGGGCGGGGGTACGAGCAGTACTTC.